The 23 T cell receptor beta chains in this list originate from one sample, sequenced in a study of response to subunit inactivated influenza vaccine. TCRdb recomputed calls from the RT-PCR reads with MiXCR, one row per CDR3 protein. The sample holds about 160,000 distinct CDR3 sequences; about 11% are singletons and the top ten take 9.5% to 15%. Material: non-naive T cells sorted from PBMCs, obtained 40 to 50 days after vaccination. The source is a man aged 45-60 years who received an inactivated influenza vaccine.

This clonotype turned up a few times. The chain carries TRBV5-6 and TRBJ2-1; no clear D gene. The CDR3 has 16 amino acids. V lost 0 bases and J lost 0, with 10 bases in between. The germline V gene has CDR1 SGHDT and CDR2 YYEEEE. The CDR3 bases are TGTGCCAGCAGCTTGGGGTGGCGGTTCTCCTACAATGAGCAGTTCTTC. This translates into CASSLGWRFSYNEQFF.

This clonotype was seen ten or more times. The CDR3 reads CSVFLRDTTEETQYF. DNA of the CDR3: TGCAGCGTTTTCCTCCGGGACACGACAGAAGAGACCCAGTACTTC. V and J are TRBV29-1 and TRBJ2-5; D may be TRBD1 (6 bases). Germline CDR1 is SQVTM and CDR2 is ANQGSEA. CDR3 length: 15 amino acids. V lost 5 bases and J lost 3, with 19 bases in between.

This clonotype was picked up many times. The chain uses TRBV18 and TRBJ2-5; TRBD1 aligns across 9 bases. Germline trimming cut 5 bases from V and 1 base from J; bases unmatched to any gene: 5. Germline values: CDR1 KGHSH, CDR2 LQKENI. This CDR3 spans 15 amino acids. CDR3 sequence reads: CASSIRTGAQETQYF. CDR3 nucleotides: TGTGCCAGCTCAATACGGACAGGGGCCCAAGAGACCCAGTACTTC. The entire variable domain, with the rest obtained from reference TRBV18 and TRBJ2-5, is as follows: NAGVMQNPRHLVRRRGQEARLRCSPMKGHSHVYWYRQLPEEGLKFMVYLQKENIIDESGMPKERFSAEFPKEGPSILRIQQVVRGDSAAYFCASSIRTGAQETQYFGPGTRLLVL.

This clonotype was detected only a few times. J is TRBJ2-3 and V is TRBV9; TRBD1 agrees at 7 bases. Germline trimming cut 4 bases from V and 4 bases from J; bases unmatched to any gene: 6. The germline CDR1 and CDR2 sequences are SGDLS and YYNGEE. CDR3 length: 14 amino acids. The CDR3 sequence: CASSPGQRADTQYF. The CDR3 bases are TGTGCCAGCAGCCCGGGACAGAGAGCAGATACGCAGTATTTT.

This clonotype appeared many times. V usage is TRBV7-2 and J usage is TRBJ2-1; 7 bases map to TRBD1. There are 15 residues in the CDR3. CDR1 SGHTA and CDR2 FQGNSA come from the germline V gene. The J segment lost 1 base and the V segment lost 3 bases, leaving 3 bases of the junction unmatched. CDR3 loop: CASSFRQGSYNEQFF. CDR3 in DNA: TGTGCCAGCAGCTTCCGACAGGGTTCCTACAATGAGCAGTTCTTC.

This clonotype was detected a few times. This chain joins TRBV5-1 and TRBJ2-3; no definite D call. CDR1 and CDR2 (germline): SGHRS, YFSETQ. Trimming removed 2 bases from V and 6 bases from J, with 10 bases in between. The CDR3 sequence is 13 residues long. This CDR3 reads CASSFPQVDTQYF. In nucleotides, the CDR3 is TGCGCCAGCAGCTTCCCTCAGGTGGATACGCAGTATTTT.

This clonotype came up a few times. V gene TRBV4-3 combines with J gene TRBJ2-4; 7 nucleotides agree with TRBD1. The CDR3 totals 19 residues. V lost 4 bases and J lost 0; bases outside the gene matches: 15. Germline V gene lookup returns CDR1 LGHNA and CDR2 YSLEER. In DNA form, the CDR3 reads TGCGCCAGCAGCCCCGGACAGGAACTTATAAAAATAGCCAAAAACATTCAGTACTTC. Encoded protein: CASSPGQELIKIAKNIQYF.

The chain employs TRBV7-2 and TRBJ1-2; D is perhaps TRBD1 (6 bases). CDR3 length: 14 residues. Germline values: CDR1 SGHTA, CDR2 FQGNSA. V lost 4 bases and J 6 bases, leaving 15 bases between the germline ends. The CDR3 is CASSSTGQGNGYTF. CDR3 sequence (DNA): TGTGCCAGCAGCTCGACGGGGCAGGGGAATGGCTACACCTTC.

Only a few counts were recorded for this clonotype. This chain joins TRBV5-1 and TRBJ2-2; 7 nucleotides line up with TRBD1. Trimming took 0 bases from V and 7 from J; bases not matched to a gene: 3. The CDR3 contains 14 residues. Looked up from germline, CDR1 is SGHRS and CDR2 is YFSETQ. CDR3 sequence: CASSLGQGIGELFF. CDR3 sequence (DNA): TGCGCCAGCAGCTTGGGACAGGGCATCGGGGAGCTGTTTTTT.

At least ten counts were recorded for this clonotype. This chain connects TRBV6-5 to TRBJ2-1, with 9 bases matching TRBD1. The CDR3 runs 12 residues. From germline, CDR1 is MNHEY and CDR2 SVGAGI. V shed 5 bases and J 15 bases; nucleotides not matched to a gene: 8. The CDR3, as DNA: TGTGCCAGCAGTCATAACCGGGACAGGGTGTTCTTC. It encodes CASSHNRDRVFF.

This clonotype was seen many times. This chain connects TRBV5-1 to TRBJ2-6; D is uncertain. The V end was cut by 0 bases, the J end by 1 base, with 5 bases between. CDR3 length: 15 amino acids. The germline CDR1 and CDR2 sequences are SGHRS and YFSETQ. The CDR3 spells CASSLELSGANVLTF. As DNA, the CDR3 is TGCGCCAGCAGCTTGGAGCTTTCTGGGGCCAACGTCCTGACTTTC.

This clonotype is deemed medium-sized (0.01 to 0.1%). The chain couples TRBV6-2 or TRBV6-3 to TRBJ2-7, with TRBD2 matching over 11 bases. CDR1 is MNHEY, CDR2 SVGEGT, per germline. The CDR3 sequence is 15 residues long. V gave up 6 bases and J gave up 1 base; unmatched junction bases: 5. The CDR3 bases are TGTGCCAGCAGGGAACTAGCGGGAGAATCCTACGAGCAGTACTTC. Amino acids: CASRELAGESYEQYF.

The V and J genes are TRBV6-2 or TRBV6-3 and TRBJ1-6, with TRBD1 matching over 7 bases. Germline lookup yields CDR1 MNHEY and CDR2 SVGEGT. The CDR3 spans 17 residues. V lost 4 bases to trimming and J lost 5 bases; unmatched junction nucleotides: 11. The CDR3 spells CASSWGQLLRDNSPLHF. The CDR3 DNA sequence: TGTGCCAGCAGTTGGGGACAGTTACTTCGGGATAATTCACCCCTCCACTTT.

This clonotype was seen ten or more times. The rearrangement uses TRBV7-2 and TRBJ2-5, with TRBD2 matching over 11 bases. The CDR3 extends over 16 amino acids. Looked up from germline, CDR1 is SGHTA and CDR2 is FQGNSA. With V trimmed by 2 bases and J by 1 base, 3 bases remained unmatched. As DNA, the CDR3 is TGTGCCAGCAGCTTAACTAGCGGGGGAACCCAAGAGACCCAGTACTTC. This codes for CASSLTSGGTQETQYF. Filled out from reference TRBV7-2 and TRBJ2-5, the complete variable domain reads GAGVSQSPSNKVTEKGKDVELRCDPISGHTALYWYRQSLGQGLEFLIYFQGNSAPDKSGLPSDRFSAERTGGSVSTLTIQRTQQEDSAVYLCASSLTSGGTQETQYFGPGTRLLVL.

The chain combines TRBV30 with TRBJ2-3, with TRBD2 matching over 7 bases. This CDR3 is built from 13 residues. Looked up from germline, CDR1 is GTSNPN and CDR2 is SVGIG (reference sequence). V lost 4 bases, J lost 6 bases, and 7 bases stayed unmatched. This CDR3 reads CAWIKGRVDTQYF. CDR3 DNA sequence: TGTGCCTGGATTAAGGGGAGGGTCGATACGCAGTATTTT.

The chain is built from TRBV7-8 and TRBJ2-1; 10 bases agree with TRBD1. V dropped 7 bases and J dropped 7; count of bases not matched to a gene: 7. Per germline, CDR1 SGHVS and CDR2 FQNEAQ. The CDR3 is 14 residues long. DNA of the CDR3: TGTGCCAGCACTTGGGACAGGGGCATGAATGAGCAGTTCTTC. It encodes CASTWDRGMNEQFF.

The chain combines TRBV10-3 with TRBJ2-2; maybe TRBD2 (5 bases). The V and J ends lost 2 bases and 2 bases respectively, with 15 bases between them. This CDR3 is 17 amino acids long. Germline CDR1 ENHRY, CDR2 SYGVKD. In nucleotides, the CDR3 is TGTGCCATCAGTGAGGAGGGAGCCTATTTCAACACCGGGGAGCTGTTTTTT. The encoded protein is CAISEEGAYFNTGELFF.

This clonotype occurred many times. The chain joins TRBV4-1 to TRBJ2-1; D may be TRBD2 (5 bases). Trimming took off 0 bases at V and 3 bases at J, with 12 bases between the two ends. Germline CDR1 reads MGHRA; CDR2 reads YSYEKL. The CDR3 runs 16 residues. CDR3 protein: CASSQDSGMGYNEQFF. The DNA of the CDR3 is TGCGCCAGCAGCCAAGATTCGGGGATGGGCTACAATGAGCAGTTCTTC.

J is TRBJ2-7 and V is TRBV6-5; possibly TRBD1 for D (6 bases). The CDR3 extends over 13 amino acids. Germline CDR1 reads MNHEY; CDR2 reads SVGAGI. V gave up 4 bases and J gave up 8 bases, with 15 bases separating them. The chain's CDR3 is CASSWRTDLKQYF. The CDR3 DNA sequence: TGTGCCAGCAGTTGGCGGACAGATCTCAAGCAGTACTTC.

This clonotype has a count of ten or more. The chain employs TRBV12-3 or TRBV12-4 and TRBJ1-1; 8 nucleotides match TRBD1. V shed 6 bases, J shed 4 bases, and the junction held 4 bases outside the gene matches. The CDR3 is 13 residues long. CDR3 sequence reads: CASRNTGGTEAFF. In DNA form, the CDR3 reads TGTGCCAGCAGGAATACAGGGGGCACTGAAGCTTTCTTT.

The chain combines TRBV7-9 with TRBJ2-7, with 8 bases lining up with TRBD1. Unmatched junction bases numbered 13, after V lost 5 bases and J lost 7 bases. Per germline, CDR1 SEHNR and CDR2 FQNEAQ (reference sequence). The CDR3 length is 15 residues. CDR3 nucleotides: TGTGCCAGCAGCCGCCCTGGGGGCAGGGGGCGAGAGCAGTACTTC. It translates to CASSRPGGRGREQYF.

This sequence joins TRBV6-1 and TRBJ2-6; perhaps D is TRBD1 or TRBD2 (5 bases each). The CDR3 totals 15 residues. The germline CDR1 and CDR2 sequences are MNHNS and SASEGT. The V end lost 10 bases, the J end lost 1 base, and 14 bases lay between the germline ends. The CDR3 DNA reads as TGTGCCACCCTCGTGTGGGGGTCTGGGGCCAACGTCCTGACTTTC. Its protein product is CATLVWGSGANVLTF.

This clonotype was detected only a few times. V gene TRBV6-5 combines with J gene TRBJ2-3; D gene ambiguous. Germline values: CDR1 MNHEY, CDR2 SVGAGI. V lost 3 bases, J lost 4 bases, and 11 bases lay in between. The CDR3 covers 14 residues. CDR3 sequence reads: CASSYGVTADTQYF. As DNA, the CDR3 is TGTGCCAGCAGTTATGGGGTTACGGCAGATACGCAGTATTTT.